This TCR beta chain stems from a study of blood T cells in healthy people across ages. Study-wide findings and caveats: Observed TCR beta diversity per million T cells went down as age went up. This fall followed a roughly linear course with age. More naive CD4+ cells and higher diversity were found in long-lived than in aged donors.

With a J-beta primer mix and a sample-barcoded 5' primer, a second PCR ran roughly 6 to 11 cycles. TCRdb reprocessed the 5' RACE reads with MiXCR, giving one entry per CDR3 protein. This sample carries 920,000 or so distinct CDR3 sequences, less than 50% of them seen once, and the ten largest clones take about 20%. Total RNA extracted from each sample amounted to at least 6 micrograms. V lost 6 bases to trimming and J lost 4 bases, with 13 bases between them. The CDR3 has 14 amino acids. With respect to this clonotype: The antigen is unknown.

What was sequenced was blood. The source is a woman in her fifties or sixties in good health. The chain links TRBV12-3 or TRBV12-4 to TRBJ1-5; D is unresolved. The CDR3: CASSNAPTNQPQHF. For the CDR3, the DNA is TGTGCCAGCAGCAACGCTCCCACTAATCAGCCCCAGCATTTT.